The 19 T cell receptor beta chains listed next were all sequenced from one sample in a study of Ad26.COV2.S vaccination and SARS-CoV-2 variants. The treatment is: some 20 received Ad26.COV2.S at low or high dose, single or two shots; a few received placebo; per-sample allocation not given. After the first vaccine or placebo injection, samples were drawn on day 63. Libraries were prepared by immunoSEQ multiplex PCR; TCRdb keeps only in-frame clonotypes and omits some of them. Here the sample spans some 300,000 clones, over 80% being singletons. Specimen: peripheral blood, collected in a trial of Ad26.COV2.S vaccine versus placebo. The receptor set was obtained from a person between 18 and 59 years old who received the Ad26.COV2.S COVID-19 vaccine or a placebo.

J is TRBJ2-3 and V is TRBV3-1 (or the pseudogene TRBV3-2); 9 bases line up with TRBD1. Looked up from germline, CDR1 is LGHDT and CDR2 is YNNKEL (reference sequence). The ends lost 8 bases at V and 0 bases at J; junction bases unmatched: 3. CDR3 length equals 14 residues. CDR3 nucleotides: TGTGCCAGCGCGGACAGGGGTAGCACAGATACGCAGTATTTT. Encoded protein: CASADRGSTDTQYF.

This sequence joins TRBV4-2 and TRBJ1-4, with D possibly TRBD1 on 5 matching bases. The length of the CDR3 is 16 residues. CDR1 and CDR2 from the germline V gene are LGHNA and YNFKEQ. Trimming shortened V by 0 bases and J by 8 bases, and 16 bases separated the two germline ends. The CDR3 loop reads CASSQDRGLLGEKLFF. The CDR3 DNA reads TGTGCCAGCAGCCAAGATCGGGGCCTCCTTGGCGAAAAACTGTTTTTT.

V is TRBV2 and J is TRBJ2-3, with TRBD1 identical over 7 bases. The CDR3 loop spans 14 amino acids. Germline V gene lookup returns CDR1 SNHLY and CDR2 FYNNEI. Trimming at V came to 8 bases and at J to 0 bases, leaving 5 bases not matched to a gene. CDR3 amino acids: CASLDRASTDTQYF. The CDR3 nucleotides read TGTGCCAGCTTAGACAGGGCGAGCACAGATACGCAGTATTTT.

The chain employs TRBV24-1 and TRBJ2-3; 7 bases line up with TRBD2. Trimming removed 3 bases from V and 4 bases from J; junction bases left unmatched: 9. Germline CDR1 KGHDR, CDR2 SFDVKD. The CDR3 contains 16 residues. CDR3 coding DNA: TGTGCCACCAGTGATCCAATGGCCAGCGGGGCAGATACGCAGTATTTT. Amino acid sequence: CATSDPMASGADTQYF.

The chain combines TRBV6-5 with TRBJ1-6; D not resolved. Germline lookup yields CDR1 MNHEY and CDR2 SVGAGI. Trimming took 8 bases from V and 0 from J, leaving 5 bases between them. The length of the CDR3 is 13 residues. The CDR3 spells CASWVSYNSPLHF. DNA of the CDR3: TGTGCCAGCTGGGTCTCCTATAATTCACCCCTCCACTTT.

DNA for the CDR3: TGTGCCAGCAGCCCCCCCGGGGTGCACGAGCAGTACTTC. Protein sequence: CASSPPGVHEQYF. This chain connects TRBV5-6 to TRBJ2-7; TRBD2 might be the D (5 bases). From germline, CDR1 is SGHDT and CDR2 YYEEEE. This CDR3 contains 13 residues. The V end lost 4 bases, the J end lost 5 bases, and 13 bases lay between the germline ends. Filled out from reference TRBV5-6 and TRBJ2-7, the complete variable domain reads DAGVTQSPTHLIKTRGQQVTLRCSPKSGHDTVSWYQQALGQGPQFIFQYYEEEERQRGNFPDRFSGHQFPNYSSELNVNALLLGDSALYLCASSPPGVHEQYFGPGTRLTVT.

The V call is TRBV14, the J call TRBJ2-7, with D unresolved. This CDR3 region has 13 residues. Germline CDR1 is SGHDN and CDR2 is FVKESK. V was pared by 4 bases and J by 3 bases, with 10 bases between. The CDR3 reads CASSLGNYYEQYF. In DNA form, the CDR3 reads TGTGCCAGCAGCCTTGGGAATTACTACGAGCAGTACTTC. The whole variable domain, remainder taken from reference TRBV14 and TRBJ2-7, is EAGVTQFPSHSVIEKGQTVTLRCDPISGHDNLYWYRRVMGKEIKFLLHFVKESKQDESGMPNNRFLAERTGGTYSTLKVQPAELEDSGVYFCASSLGNYYEQYFGPGTRLTVT.

This chain joins TRBV19 and TRBJ2-5; perhaps TRBD1 as D (5 bases). Germline CDR1 and CDR2: LNHDA and SQIVND (reference sequence). The CDR3 is 15 residues long. V lost 5 bases and J lost 5, with 18 bases in between. CDR3 amino acids: CASSHSRQGGETQYF. The CDR3 DNA reads as TGTGCCAGTAGTCATAGTCGCCAGGGTGGGGAGACCCAGTACTTC.

The CDR3 reads CASSRSGPEAFF. The CDR3 coding sequence is TGTGCCAGTAGTAGGTCAGGGCCTGAAGCTTTCTTT. V usage is TRBV19 and J usage is TRBJ1-1; D perhaps matches TRBD1 (5 bases). In germline, CDR1 is LNHDA, CDR2 SQIVND (reference sequence). The CDR3 runs 12 residues. The V gene lost 4 bases and the J gene lost 6 bases, with 9 bases spanning the gap.

The rearrangement uses TRBV6-6 and TRBJ1-5; tentatively, D is TRBD1 (6 bases). The CDR3 is made up of 16 amino acids. With 8 bases removed from V and 3 bases from J, the gap between germline ends came to 20 bases. Germline V CDR1 and CDR2: MNHNY, SVGAGI (reference sequence). The CDR3 loop is CASEYEGGLNNQPQHF. CDR3 nucleotide sequence: TGTGCCAGCGAATACGAAGGGGGGTTAAACAATCAGCCCCAGCATTTT.

The chain is built from TRBV2 and TRBJ1-5, with a tentative D call TRBD1 (5 bases). Trimming stripped 5 bases from V and 4 bases from J, with 9 bases between. This CDR3 has 13 residues. Looked up from germline, CDR1 is SNHLY and CDR2 is FYNNEI. DNA of the CDR3: TGTGCCAGCAGTTGGGGGGTGAATCAGCCCCAGCATTTT. Amino acids: CASSWGVNQPQHF.

V and J are TRBV5-1 and TRBJ2-1; 9 bases fit TRBD2. This CDR3 has 16 residues. V gave up 3 bases and J gave up 3 bases; unmatched junction bases: 7. From germline, CDR1 is SGHRS and CDR2 YFSETQ. CDR3: CASSWRLAGSYNEQFF. The CDR3 DNA follows: TGCGCCAGCAGCTGGCGGCTAGCGGGGAGCTACAATGAGCAGTTCTTC.

This chain joins TRBV9 and TRBJ1-6, with 7 bases matching TRBD1. Trimming cost V 4 bases and J 8 bases; bases outside gene matches: 6. CDR3 length equals 14 residues. Per germline, CDR1 SGDLS and CDR2 YYNGEE. The CDR3 nucleotides read TGTGCCAGCAGCAACCGGGACAGCTATTCACCCCTCCACTTT. Translated, it gives CASSNRDSYSPLHF.

V is TRBV5-1 and J is TRBJ2-7; perhaps TRBD1 as D (5 bases). Trimming took off 0 bases at V and 0 bases at J, with 10 bases between the two ends. The V gene's germline CDR1 is SGHRS and CDR2 YFSETQ. CDR3 length equals 15 residues. The CDR3 DNA sequence: TGCGCCAGCAGCTTGGGGCAGGGTTACTCCTACGAGCAGTACTTC. Translated: CASSLGQGYSYEQYF.

The chain combines TRBV7-8 with TRBJ1-4; unclear D gene. This CDR3 has 13 amino acids. V was shortened by 4 bases and J by 3 bases, with 6 bases between the two germline ends. Germline V gene sequence: CDR1 SGHVS, CDR2 FQNEAQ. CDR3 nucleotides: TGTGCCAGCAGCTCTGCCTCTAATGAAAAACTGTTTTTT. This codes for CASSSASNEKLFF.

The CDR3 spells CASSLGQTGELFF. The DNA for the CDR3 is TGTGCCAGCTCACTCGGACAGACCGGGGAGCTGTTTTTT. The chain has TRBV18 and TRBJ2-2; a possible D gene is TRBD1 (6 bases). The germline gives CDR1 KGHSH, CDR2 LQKENI. The CDR3 covers 13 residues. The V gene lost 4 bases and the J gene lost 5 bases, with 8 bases spanning the gap.

This clone was seen a few times. The rearrangement joins TRBV11-3 to TRBJ2-7; no firm D call. The CDR3 covers 12 residues. CDR1 and CDR2 from the germline V gene are SGHNT and YENEEA. Trimming left V 1 base short and J 4 bases short, with 5 bases between. The CDR3 protein is CASSLARYEQYF. For the CDR3, the DNA is TGTGCCAGCAGCTTAGCTCGTTACGAGCAGTACTTC.

The rearrangement joins TRBV28 to TRBJ2-7, with 7 bases identical to TRBD1. CDR1 is MDHEN and CDR2 is SYDVKM in the germline V gene. V shed 4 bases, J shed 0 bases, and the junction held 6 bases outside the gene matches. The CDR3 has 15 amino acids. DNA for the CDR3: TGTGCCAGCAGTTCCGCGGACAGGAGCTCCTACGAGCAGTACTTC. It encodes CASSSADRSSYEQYF.

This sequence joins TRBV5-4 and TRBJ2-5; 8 nucleotides match TRBD2. Per germline, CDR1 SGHNT and CDR2 YYREEE (reference sequence). This CDR3 is 14 amino acids long. Unmatched junction bases numbered 3, after V lost 0 bases and J lost 5 bases. Here the CDR3 DNA reads TGTGCCAGCAGCTTGGTGGCTAGCGGGGAGACCCAGTACTTC. Its protein is CASSLVASGETQYF.